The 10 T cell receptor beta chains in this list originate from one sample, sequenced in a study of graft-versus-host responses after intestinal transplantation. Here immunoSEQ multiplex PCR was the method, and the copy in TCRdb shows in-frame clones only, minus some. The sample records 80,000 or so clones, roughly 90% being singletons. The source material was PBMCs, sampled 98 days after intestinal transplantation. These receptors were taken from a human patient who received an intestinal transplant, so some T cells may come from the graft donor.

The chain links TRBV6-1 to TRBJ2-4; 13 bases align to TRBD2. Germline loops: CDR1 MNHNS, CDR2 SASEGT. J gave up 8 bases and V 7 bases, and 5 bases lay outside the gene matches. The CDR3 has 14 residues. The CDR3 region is CASKLAGGRDIQYF. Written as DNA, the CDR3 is TGTGCCAGCAAACTAGCGGGGGGGCGGGACATTCAGTACTTC.

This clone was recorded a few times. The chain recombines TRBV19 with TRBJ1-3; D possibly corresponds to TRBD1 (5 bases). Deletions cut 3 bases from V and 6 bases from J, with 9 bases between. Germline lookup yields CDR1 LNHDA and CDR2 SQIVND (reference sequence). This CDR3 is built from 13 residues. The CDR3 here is CASSIIGANTIYF. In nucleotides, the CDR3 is TGTGCCAGTAGTATTATAGGGGCAAACACCATATATTTT.

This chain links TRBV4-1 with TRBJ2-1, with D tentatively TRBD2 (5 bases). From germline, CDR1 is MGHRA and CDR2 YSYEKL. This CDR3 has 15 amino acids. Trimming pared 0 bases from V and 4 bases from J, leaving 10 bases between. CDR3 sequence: CASSQDSEGYNEQFF. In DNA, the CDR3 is TGCGCCAGCAGCCAAGATAGTGAGGGATACAATGAGCAGTTCTTC.

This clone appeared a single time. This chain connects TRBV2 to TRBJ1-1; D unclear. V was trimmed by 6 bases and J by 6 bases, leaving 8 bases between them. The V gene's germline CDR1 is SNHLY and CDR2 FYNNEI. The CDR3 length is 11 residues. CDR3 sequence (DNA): TGTGCCAGCAGGTCCGGACCTGAAGCTTTCTTT. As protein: CASRSGPEAFF.

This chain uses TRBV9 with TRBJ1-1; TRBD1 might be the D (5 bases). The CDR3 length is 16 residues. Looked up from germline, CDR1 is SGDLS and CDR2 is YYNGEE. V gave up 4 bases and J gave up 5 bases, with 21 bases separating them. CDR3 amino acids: CASSPFEGGAGTEAFF. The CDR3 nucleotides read TGTGCCAGCAGCCCATTCGAGGGAGGGGCGGGTACTGAAGCTTTCTTT.

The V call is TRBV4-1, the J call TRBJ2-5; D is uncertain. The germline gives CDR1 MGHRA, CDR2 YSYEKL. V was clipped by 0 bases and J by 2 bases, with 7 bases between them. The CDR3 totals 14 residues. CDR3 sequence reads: CASSQEGEQETQYF. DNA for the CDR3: TGCGCCAGCAGCCAAGAAGGTGAACAAGAGACCCAGTACTTC.

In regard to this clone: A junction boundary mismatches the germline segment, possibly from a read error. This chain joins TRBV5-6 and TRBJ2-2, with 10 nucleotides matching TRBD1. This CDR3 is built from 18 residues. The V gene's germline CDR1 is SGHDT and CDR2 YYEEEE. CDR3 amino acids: CARSPRTGGGANTGELFF. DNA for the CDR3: TGTGCCCGCAGCCCTCGGACAGGGGGGGGTGCGAACACCGGGGAGCTGTTTTTT.

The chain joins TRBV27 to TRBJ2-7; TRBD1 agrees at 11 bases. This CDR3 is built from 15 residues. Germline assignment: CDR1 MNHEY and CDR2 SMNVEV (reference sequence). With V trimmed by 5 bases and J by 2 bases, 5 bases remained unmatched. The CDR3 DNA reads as TGTGCCAGCAGTCCAACGGGACAGGGGGCCTACGAGCAGTACTTC. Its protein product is CASSPTGQGAYEQYF.

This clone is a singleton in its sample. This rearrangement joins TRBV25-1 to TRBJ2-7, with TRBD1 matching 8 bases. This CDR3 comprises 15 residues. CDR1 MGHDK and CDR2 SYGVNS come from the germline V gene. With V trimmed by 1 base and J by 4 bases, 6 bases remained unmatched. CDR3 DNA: TGTGCCAGCAGTGAATTAGGGACAGGAGGGTACGAGCAGTACTTC. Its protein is CASSELGTGGYEQYF.

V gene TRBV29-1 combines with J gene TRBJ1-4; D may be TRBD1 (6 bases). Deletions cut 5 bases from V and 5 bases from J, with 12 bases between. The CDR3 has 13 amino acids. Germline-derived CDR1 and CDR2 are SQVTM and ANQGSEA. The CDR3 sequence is CSVRTATNEKLFF. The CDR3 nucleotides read TGCAGCGTTAGGACAGCGACAAATGAAAAACTGTTTTTT.